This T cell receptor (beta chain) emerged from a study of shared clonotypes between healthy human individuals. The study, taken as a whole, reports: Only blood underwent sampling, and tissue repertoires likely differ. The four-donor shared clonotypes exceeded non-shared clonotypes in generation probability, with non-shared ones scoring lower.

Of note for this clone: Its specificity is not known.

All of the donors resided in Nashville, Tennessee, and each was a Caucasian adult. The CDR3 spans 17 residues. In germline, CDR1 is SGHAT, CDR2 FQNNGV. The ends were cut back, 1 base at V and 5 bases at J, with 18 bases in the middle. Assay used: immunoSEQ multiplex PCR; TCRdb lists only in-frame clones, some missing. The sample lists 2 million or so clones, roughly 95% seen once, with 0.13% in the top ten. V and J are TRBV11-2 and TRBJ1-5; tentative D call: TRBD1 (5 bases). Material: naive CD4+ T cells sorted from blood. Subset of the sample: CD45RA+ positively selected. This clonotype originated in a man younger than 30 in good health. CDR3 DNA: TGTGCCAGCAGCTTAGGTCGGGACTTCGATTCCTATCAGCCCCAGCATTTT. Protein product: CASSLGRDFDSYQPQHF.